This T cell receptor beta chain was identified during a study of T cell responses to AZD1222 COVID-19 vaccine. For the study at large: Second-dose groups at about 4 or about 12 weeks were pooled.

Looked up from germline, CDR1 is MNHEY and CDR2 is SMNVEV (reference sequence). V was trimmed by 1 base and J by 3 bases, leaving 3 bases between them. The CDR3 length is 13 residues. About this clone: Its antigen is not identified.

Whole-study findings and limits: The study found vaccine-associated CD4 TCRs spanning spike, dominant at 160-218 and 743-854. Nearly half of spike-specific TCRs reportedly target unmutated variant regions. Most donors were white British, females outnumbered males, and clonal diversity was possibly underestimated.

Only in-frame clones appear in the TCRdb table, and some are missing; sequencing was by immunoSEQ multiplex PCR. This sample carries 75,000 to 100,000 clones, 88% of them seen once, and the ten largest clones take 4.5% to 6%. Sequencing was performed on peripheral blood, taken on day 0 of AZD1222 vaccination. J is TRBJ2-2 and V is TRBV27; D is undetermined. This sequence originates from an adult in good health. This CDR3 reads CASSLLDTGELFF. The CDR3 coding sequence is TGTGCCAGCAGTTTATTGGACACCGGGGAGCTGTTTTTT.